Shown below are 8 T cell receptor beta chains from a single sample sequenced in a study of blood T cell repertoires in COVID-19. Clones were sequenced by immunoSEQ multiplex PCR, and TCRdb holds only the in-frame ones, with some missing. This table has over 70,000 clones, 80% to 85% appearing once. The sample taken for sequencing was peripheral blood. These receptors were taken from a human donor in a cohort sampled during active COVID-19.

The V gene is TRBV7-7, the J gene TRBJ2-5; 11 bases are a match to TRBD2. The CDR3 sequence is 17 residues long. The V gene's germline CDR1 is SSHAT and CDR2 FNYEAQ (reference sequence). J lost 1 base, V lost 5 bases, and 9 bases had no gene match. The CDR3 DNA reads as TGTGCCAGCAGCCTACTCGCTAGCGGGGGGCGCCAAGAGACCCAGTACTTC. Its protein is CASSLLASGGRQETQYF.

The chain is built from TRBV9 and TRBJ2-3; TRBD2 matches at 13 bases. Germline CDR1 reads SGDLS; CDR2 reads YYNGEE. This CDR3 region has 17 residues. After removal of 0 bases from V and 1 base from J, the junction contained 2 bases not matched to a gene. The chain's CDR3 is CASSVGGTSGGTDTQYF. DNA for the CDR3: TGTGCCAGCAGCGTAGGCGGGACTAGCGGGGGCACAGATACGCAGTATTTT.

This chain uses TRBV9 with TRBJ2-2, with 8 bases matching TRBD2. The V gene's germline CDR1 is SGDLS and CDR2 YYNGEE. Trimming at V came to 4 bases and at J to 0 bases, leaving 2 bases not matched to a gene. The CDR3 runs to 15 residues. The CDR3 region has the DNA TGTGCCAGCAGCCAGGGACTAGCGAACACCGGGGAGCTGTTTTTT. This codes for CASSQGLANTGELFF.

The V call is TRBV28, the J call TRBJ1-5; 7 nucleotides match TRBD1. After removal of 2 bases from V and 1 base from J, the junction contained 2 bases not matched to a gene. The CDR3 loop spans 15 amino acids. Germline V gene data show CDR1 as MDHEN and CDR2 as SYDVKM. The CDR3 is CASSLTGESNQPQHF. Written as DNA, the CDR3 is TGTGCCAGCAGTTTAACAGGGGAGAGCAATCAGCCCCAGCATTTT.

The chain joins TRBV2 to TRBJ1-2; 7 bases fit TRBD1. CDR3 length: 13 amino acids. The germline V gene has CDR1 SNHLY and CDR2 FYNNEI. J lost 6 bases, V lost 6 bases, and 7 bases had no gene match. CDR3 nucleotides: TGTGCCAGCAGAAGGGACAGCTCAAATGGCTACACCTTC. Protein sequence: CASRRDSSNGYTF.

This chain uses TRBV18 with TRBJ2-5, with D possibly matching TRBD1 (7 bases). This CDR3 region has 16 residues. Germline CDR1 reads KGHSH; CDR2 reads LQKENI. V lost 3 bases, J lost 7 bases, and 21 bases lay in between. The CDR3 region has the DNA TGTGCCAGCTCACCCGCAGGGGGGCAGACCTGGCGGACCCAGTACTTC. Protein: CASSPAGGQTWRTQYF.

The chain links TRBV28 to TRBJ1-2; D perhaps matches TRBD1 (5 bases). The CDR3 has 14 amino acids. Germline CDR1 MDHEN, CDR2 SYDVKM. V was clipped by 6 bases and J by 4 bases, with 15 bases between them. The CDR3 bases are TGTGCCAGCAGAGCCCCGGGGGGTGGCTATGGCTACACCTTC. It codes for CASRAPGGGYGYTF.

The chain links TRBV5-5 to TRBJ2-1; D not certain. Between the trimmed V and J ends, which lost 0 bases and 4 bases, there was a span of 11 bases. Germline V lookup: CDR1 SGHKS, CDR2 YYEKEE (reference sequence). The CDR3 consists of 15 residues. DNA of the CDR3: TGTGCCAGCAGCTTGGACAGTCCCGTTTACAATGAGCAGTTCTTC. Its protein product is CASSLDSPVYNEQFF.